This entry lists 23 T cell receptor beta chains sequenced from one sample in a study of cytomegalovirus exposure and HLA in healthy donors (dated by TCRdb to about 2017). The library was produced with the immunoSEQ multiplex PCR assay. For the multiplex PCR, a mixture combining 60 forward primers for TCR Vbeta segments and 13 reverse primers for TCR Jbeta segments was used. TCRdb took this table from immuneACCESS and kept in-frame rearrangements with V and J called. Such tables lack part of the clones; where checked against another copy, unresolved V genes explain under half of the gap, and the rest is unexplained. For this sample there are about 63,000 clones; approximately 79% appear just once. Approximately 3% of the sample goes to the ten largest clones. The sample taken for sequencing was PBMCs. The receptors come from a woman in her 30s in good health and CMV-seronegative.

The gene calls are TRBV27 and TRBJ1-2, with TRBD1 matching 7 bases. V trimming: 3 bases; J trimming: 6 bases; junction bases outside the gene matches: 22. The CDR3 totals 19 residues. Looked up from germline, CDR1 is MNHEY and CDR2 is SMNVEV (reference sequence). The CDR3 here is CASSFLFDRGPIGGDGYTF. CDR3 bases: TGTGCCAGCAGTTTTCTCTTCGACCGGGGACCAATAGGGGGCGATGGCTACACCTTC.

The genes are TRBV13 and TRBJ2-7, with 10 bases identical to TRBD1. V lost 5 bases to trimming and J lost 5 bases; unmatched junction nucleotides: 6. The CDR3 contains 14 residues. CDR1 and CDR2 from the germline V gene are PRHDT and FYEKMQ (reference sequence). CDR3 sequence: CASSPDRGLHEQYF. The CDR3 DNA reads as TGTGCCAGCAGCCCTGACAGGGGGCTCCACGAGCAGTACTTC.

V is TRBV6-5 and J is TRBJ1-5, with 9 bases matching TRBD1. Germline CDR1 and CDR2: MNHEY and SVGAGI. The CDR3 totals 13 residues. The junction had 4 bases not matched to a gene; V was cut back by 8 bases and J by 5 bases. In DNA, the CDR3 is TGTGCCAGCCGGAGACAGGGGGATCAGCCCCAGCATTTT. This encodes CASRRQGDQPQHF.

This CDR3 is CASSLGEYIGQFF. In nucleotides, the CDR3 is TGTGCCAGCAGCTTAGGGGAGTATATTGGGCAGTTCTTC. V and J are TRBV7-8 and TRBJ2-1, with D perhaps TRBD2 (5 bases). The length of the CDR3 is 13 residues. V lost 1 base, J lost 12 bases, and 13 bases lay in between. Germline-derived CDR1 and CDR2 are SGHVS and FQNEAQ. Drawing the rest from reference TRBV7-8 and TRBJ2-1, the complete variable domain is GAGVSQSPRYKVAKRGQDVALRCDPISGHVSLFWYQQALGQGPEFLTYFQNEAQLDKSGLPSDRFFAERPEGSVSTLKIQRTQQEDSAVYLCASSLGEYIGQFFGPGTRLTVL.

The CDR3 DNA reads as TGTGCCAGCAGTGTCTCCGGGGGGGGTCAGCCCCAGCATTTT. Translation gives CASSVSGGGQPQHF. This chain connects TRBV25-1 to TRBJ1-5, with D tentatively TRBD1 (5 bases). The germline V gene has CDR1 MGHDK and CDR2 SYGVNS. CDR3 length: 14 residues. The V gene lost 4 bases and the J gene lost 6 bases, with 13 bases spanning the gap. Looking up the rest from reference TRBV25-1 and TRBJ1-5 gives the full variable domain: EADIYQTPRYLVIGTGKKITLECSQTMGHDKMYWYQQDPGMELHLIHYSYGVNSTEKGDLSSESTVSRIRTEHFPLTLESARPSHTSQYLCASSVSGGGQPQHFGDGTRLSIL.

This chain uses TRBV7-3 with TRBJ2-3; 10 bases align to TRBD1. The V gene's germline CDR1 is SGHTA and CDR2 FQGTGA. The CDR3 covers 15 residues. V was pared by 5 bases and J by 5 bases, with 7 bases of the junction left unmatched. The CDR3, as DNA: TGTGCCAGCAGCCCTCGGACAGGGGGAGTAGATACGCAGTATTTT. It yields the protein CASSPRTGGVDTQYF.

The rearrangement links TRBV7-2 to TRBJ2-3, with a possible D match to TRBD1 (6 bases). This CDR3 spans 13 amino acids. The V gene's germline CDR1 is SGHTA and CDR2 FQGNSA. The ends were cut back, 4 bases at V and 5 bases at J, with 10 bases in the middle. In nucleotides, the CDR3 is TGTGCCAGCAGCTGGACAGTTCGAGATACGCAGTATTTT. Its protein is CASSWTVRDTQYF.

The V and J genes are TRBV12-5 and TRBJ2-5, with a tentative D call TRBD2 (7 bases). Germline values: CDR1 LGHNT, CDR2 FRNRAP. The CDR3 covers 17 residues. Trimming took 1 base from V and 4 from J, leaving 19 bases between them. CDR3 nucleotide sequence: TGTGCTAGTGGTTTGGCCGGTCGGGGGGAGGGGGGAGAGACCCAGTACTTC. The encoded protein is CASGLAGRGEGGETQYF.

The chain combines TRBV6-1 with TRBJ2-3; 11 nucleotides match TRBD2. This CDR3 contains 15 residues. CDR1 is MNHNS, CDR2 SASEGT, per germline. V was pared by 3 bases and J by 4 bases, with 3 bases of the junction left unmatched. CDR3 bases: TGTGCCAGCAGTGACATAGCGGGAGGGCCAGATACGCAGTATTTT. It translates to CASSDIAGGPDTQYF.

The chain is built from TRBV10-3 and TRBJ2-1; D is perhaps TRBD2 (6 bases). Germline V CDR1 and CDR2: ENHRY, SYGVKD. This CDR3 is 13 amino acids long. The V gene lost 8 bases and the J gene lost 2 bases, with 10 bases spanning the gap. CDR3 DNA sequence: TGTGCCATCCAGGAGGGGACCTACAATGAGCAGTTCTTC. Its protein is CAIQEGTYNEQFF.

This sequence joins TRBV5-1 and TRBJ1-1; D may be TRBD1 (6 bases). V dropped 4 bases and J dropped 0 bases, with 22 bases sitting between them. CDR3 length: 18 amino acids. Germline V lookup: CDR1 SGHRS, CDR2 YFSETQ. The CDR3 region has the DNA TGCGCCAGCAGCATCTCCATTGGGGGGGCGGAAATGAACACTGAAGCTTTCTTT. This codes for CASSISIGGAEMNTEAFF.

This chain connects TRBV18 to TRBJ1-1, with 10 bases identical to TRBD1. This CDR3 spans 16 amino acids. V was pared by 5 bases and J by 3 bases, with 9 bases of the junction left unmatched. Germline V gives CDR1 KGHSH, CDR2 LQKENI. CDR3 sequence: CASSSIGTGADTEAFF. The CDR3 DNA is TGTGCCAGCTCATCCATAGGGACAGGGGCAGACACTGAAGCTTTCTTT.

The chain couples TRBV30 to TRBJ2-2; tentative D call: TRBD2 (5 bases). CDR3 length equals 12 residues. Trimming took 4 bases from V and 11 from J, leaving 14 bases between them. CDR1 and CDR2 from the germline V gene are GTSNPN and SVGIG (reference sequence). CDR3 nucleotides: TGTGCCTGGATCCCGGGATTCGGAGAGCTGTTTTTT. Protein: CAWIPGFGELFF. Drawing the rest from reference TRBV30 and TRBJ2-2, the complete variable domain is SQTIHQWPATLVQPVGSPLSLECTVEGTSNPNLYWYRQAAGRGLQLLFYSVGIGQISSEVPQNLSASRPQDRQFILSSKKLLLSDSGFYLCAWIPGFGELFFGEGSRLTVL.

The rearrangement joins TRBV25-1 to TRBJ2-3; D ambiguous. Germline CDR1 and CDR2: MGHDK and SYGVNS. V was trimmed by 1 base and J by 2 bases, leaving 13 bases between them. The CDR3 runs 16 residues. CDR3 sequence: CASSEWAAKNTDTQYF. CDR3 DNA: TGTGCCAGCAGTGAATGGGCAGCAAAAAACACAGATACGCAGTATTTT.

V gene TRBV23-1 combines with J gene TRBJ2-1; 11 nucleotides align to TRBD1. TRBV23-1 has ORF status, its function being uncertain. Trimming cost V 8 bases and J 8 bases; bases outside gene matches: 5. The CDR3 spans 13 residues. The CDR3, as DNA: TGCGCCAGCCCGGGACAGGGGGAATATGAGCAGTTCTTC. Translating gives CASPGQGEYEQFF.

The chain carries TRBV11-2 and TRBJ2-7; 9 bases align to TRBD1. The germline V gene encodes CDR1 SGHAT and CDR2 FQNNGV. This CDR3 has 13 residues. The V gene end was trimmed by 4 bases and the J gene end by 7 bases; junction bases not matched to a gene: 5. The DNA for the CDR3 is TGTGCCAGCAGCTGGGACAGGGAAGGGGAGCAGTACGTC. Amino acids: CASSWDREGEQYV.

The chain links TRBV7-2 to TRBJ1-3, with D possibly being TRBD1 (5 bases). The germline CDR1 and CDR2 sequences are SGHTA and FQGNSA. Trimming left V 5 bases short and J 3 bases short, with 20 bases between. This CDR3 comprises 17 residues. In DNA form, the CDR3 reads TGTGCCAGCAGCCCACGCCTAGCGGCAGGGAATGGAAACACCATATATTTT. Amino acids: CASSPRLAAGNGNTIYF.

V usage is TRBV7-2 and J usage is TRBJ1-5, with unresolved D. Germline loops: CDR1 SGHTA, CDR2 FQGNSA. The CDR3 runs 14 residues. Trimming left V 2 bases short and J 3 bases short, with 8 bases between. The CDR3 bases are TGTGCCAGCAGCTTACGAGGAAACAATCAGCCCCAGCATTTT. As protein: CASSLRGNNQPQHF.

The genes are TRBV6-5 and TRBJ2-2; maybe TRBD2 (5 bases). V dropped 4 bases and J dropped 0 bases, with 9 bases sitting between them. The CDR3 is 15 residues long. The germline CDR1 and CDR2 sequences are MNHEY and SVGAGI. The DNA for the CDR3 is TGTGCCAGCAGTTGGACTGAATCGAACACCGGGGAGCTGTTTTTT. Amino acid sequence: CASSWTESNTGELFF.

This clone was seen more than once but under ten times. The CDR3 protein is CASSPRGTGGVYTEAFF. CDR3 sequence (DNA): TGTGCCAGCTCACCACGTGGGACAGGGGGCGTCTACACTGAAGCTTTCTTT. This rearrangement joins TRBV18 to TRBJ1-1, with TRBD1 matching over 12 bases. This CDR3 is built from 17 residues. CDR1 is KGHSH, CDR2 LQKENI, per germline. Trimming at V came to 1 base and at J to 3 bases, leaving 6 bases not matched to a gene.

This clone was counted only a few times. The chain recombines TRBV30 with TRBJ1-2; 12 bases match TRBD1. V lost 3 bases to trimming and J lost 4 bases; unmatched junction nucleotides: 12. Germline CDR1 and CDR2: GTSNPN and SVGIG (reference sequence). The CDR3 runs to 17 residues. The CDR3 DNA follows: TGTGCCTGGAGAATAGGGACAGGGGGCGACTATAGCTATGGCTACACCTTC. Its protein product is CAWRIGTGGDYSYGYTF.

The chain carries TRBV6-5 and TRBJ2-3, with TRBD2 as a possible D gene (5 bases). This CDR3 has 11 amino acids. V shed 9 bases and J shed 6 bases, with 10 bases lying between them. Germline CDR1 MNHEY, CDR2 SVGAGI. The CDR3, as DNA: TGTGCCAGGTTGACTAATGATACGCAGTATTTT. Its translation: CARLTNDTQYF.

This sequence joins TRBV4-3 and TRBJ2-2; D remains ambiguous. The CDR3 is made up of 15 amino acids. Germline V CDR1 and CDR2: LGHNA, YSLEER. Trimming cost V 0 bases and J 2 bases, with 7 bases left between them. The CDR3 region has the DNA TGCGCCAGCAGCCAAGATGCGCGAAACACCGGGGAGCTGTTTTTT. Residues: CASSQDARNTGELFF.